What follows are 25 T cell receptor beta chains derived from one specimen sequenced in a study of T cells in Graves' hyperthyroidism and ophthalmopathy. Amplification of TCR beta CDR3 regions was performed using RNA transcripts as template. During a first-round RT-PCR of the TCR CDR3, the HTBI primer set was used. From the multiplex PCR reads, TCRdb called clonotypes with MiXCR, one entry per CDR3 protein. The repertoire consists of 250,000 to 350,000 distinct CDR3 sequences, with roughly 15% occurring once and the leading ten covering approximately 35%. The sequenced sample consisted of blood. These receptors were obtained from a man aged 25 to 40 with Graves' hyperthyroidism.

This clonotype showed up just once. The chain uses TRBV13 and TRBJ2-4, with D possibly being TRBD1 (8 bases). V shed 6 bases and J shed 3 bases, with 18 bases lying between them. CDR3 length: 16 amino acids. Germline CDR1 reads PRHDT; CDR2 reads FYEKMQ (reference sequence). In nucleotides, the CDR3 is TGTGCCAGCAGTCGCACAGGGGGGGTAGGCAAAAACATTCAGTACTTC. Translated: CASSRTGGVGKNIQYF.

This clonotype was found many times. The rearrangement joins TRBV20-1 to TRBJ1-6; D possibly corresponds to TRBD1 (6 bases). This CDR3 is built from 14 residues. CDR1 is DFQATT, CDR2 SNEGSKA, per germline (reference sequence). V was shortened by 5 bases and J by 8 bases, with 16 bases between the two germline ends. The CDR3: CSAGAGTNYSPLHF. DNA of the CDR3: TGCAGTGCTGGGGCAGGGACAAATTATTCACCCCTCCACTTT.

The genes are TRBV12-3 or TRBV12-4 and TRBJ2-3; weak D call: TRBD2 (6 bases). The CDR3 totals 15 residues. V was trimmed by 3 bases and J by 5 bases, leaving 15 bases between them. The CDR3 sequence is CASSFTGDLVDTQYF. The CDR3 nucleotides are TGTGCCAGCAGTTTCACGGGAGACCTTGTAGATACGCAGTATTTT.

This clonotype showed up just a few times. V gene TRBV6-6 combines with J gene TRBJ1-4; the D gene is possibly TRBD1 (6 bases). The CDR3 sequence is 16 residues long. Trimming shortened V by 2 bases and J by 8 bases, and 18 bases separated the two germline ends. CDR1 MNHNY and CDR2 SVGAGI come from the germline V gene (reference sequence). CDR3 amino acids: CASSYLLKATGEKLFF. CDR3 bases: TGTGCCAGCAGTTACCTCCTGAAGGCAACAGGGGAAAAACTGTTTTTT.

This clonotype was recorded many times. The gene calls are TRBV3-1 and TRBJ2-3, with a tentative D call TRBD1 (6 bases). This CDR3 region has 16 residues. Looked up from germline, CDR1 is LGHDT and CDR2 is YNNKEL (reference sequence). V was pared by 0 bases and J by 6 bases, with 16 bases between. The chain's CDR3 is CASSQERTALGDTQYF. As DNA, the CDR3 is TGTGCCAGCAGCCAAGAAAGGACAGCCCTCGGGGATACGCAGTATTTT.

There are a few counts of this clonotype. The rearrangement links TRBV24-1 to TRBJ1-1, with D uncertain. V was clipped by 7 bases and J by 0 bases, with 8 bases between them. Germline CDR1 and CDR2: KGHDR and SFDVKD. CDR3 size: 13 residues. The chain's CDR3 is CATSNYMNTEAFF. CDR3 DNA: TGTGCCACCAGCAATTACATGAACACTGAAGCTTTCTTT.

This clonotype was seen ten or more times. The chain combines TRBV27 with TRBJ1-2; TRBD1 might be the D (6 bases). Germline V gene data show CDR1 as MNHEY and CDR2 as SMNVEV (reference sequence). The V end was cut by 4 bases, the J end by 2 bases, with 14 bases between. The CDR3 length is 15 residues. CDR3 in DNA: TGTGCCAGCAGTTGGGGGGCGAGAGAAAACTATGGCTACACCTTC. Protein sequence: CASSWGARENYGYTF.

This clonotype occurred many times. The CDR3 coding sequence is TGCAGTGCTAGACCTTATCTAGCGGGAGACACCTACAATGAGCAGTTCTTC. Its protein is CSARPYLAGDTYNEQFF. V is TRBV20-1 and J is TRBJ2-1, with 10 nucleotides matching TRBD2. This CDR3 comprises 17 residues. J was trimmed by 2 bases and V by 2 bases; bases with no gene match: 9. Looked up from germline, CDR1 is DFQATT and CDR2 is SNEGSKA (reference sequence).

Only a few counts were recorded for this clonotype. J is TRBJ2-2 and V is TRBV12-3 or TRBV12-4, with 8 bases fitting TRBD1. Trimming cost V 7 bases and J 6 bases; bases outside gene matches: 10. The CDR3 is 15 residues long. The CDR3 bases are TGTGCCAGCAATTCCGGGACAGGATTGTCCGGGGAGCTGTTTTTT. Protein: CASNSGTGLSGELFF.

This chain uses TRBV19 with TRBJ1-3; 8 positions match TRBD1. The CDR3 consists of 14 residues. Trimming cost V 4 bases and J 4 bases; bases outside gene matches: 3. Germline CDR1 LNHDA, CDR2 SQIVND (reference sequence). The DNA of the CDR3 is TGTGCCAGTAGTACGGGACAGGTGGGAAACACCATATATTTT. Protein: CASSTGQVGNTIYF.

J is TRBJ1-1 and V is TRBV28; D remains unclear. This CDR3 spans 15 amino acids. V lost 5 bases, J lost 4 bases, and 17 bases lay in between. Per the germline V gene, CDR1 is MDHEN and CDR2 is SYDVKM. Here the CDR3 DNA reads TGTGCCAGCAGTGAATTAGGAGAAGGGAGCACTGAAGCTTTCTTT. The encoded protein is CASSELGEGSTEAFF.

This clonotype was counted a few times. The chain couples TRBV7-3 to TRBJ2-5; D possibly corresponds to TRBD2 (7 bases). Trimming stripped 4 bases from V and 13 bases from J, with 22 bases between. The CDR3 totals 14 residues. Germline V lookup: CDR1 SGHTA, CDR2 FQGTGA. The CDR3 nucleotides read TGTGCCAGCAGCTCCTGGGGGCTAGCGGAACCTGTGTACTTC. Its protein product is CASSSWGLAEPVYF.

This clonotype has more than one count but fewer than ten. CDR3 bases: TGTGCCTGGGAGACAGGGAATCAGCCCCAGCATTTT. Protein sequence: CAWETGNQPQHF. The rearrangement joins TRBV30 to TRBJ1-5; TRBD1 matches 7 bases. The CDR3 extends over 12 amino acids. From germline, CDR1 is GTSNPN and CDR2 SVGIG (reference sequence). V shed 5 bases and J 4 bases; nucleotides not matched to a gene: 2.

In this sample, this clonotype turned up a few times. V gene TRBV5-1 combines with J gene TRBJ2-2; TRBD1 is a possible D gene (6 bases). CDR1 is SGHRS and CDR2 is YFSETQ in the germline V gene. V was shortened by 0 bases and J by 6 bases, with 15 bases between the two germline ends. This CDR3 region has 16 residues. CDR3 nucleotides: TGCGCCAGCAGCTTGGGTACAGGGACGTGGGCCGGGGAGCTGTTTTTT. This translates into CASSLGTGTWAGELFF.

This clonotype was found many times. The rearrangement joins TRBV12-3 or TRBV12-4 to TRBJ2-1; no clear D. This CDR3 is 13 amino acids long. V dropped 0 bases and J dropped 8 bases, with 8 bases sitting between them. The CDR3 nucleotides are TGTGCCAGCAGTTTAGCCCGTCCCGATGAGCAGTTCTTC. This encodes CASSLARPDEQFF.

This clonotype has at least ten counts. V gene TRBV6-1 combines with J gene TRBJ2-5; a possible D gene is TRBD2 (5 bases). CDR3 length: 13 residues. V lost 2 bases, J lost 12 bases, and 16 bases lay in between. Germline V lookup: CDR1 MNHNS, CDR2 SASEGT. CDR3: CASSERWSGWEYF. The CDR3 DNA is TGTGCCAGCAGTGAAAGGTGGAGCGGTTGGGAGTACTTC.

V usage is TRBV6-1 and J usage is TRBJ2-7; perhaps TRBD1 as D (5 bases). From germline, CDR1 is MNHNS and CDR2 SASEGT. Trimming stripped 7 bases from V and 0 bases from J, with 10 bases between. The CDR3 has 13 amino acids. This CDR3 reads CASTETVSYEQYF. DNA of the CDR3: TGTGCCAGCACCGAGACAGTCTCCTACGAGCAGTACTTC.

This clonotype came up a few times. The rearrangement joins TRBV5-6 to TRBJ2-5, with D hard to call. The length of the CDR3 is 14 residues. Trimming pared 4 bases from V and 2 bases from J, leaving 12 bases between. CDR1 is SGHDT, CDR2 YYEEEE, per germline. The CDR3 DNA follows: TGTGCCAGCAGCCATCGACACGAACAAGAGACCCAGTACTTC. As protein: CASSHRHEQETQYF.

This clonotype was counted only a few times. CDR3 nucleotides: TGTGCCAGCAGTGGACTGGGGTCAGATACGCAGTATTTT. It encodes CASSGLGSDTQYF. The chain carries TRBV7-3 and TRBJ2-3, with TRBD2 as a possible D gene (5 bases). The CDR3 is 13 residues long. Germline CDR1 reads SGHTA; CDR2 reads FQGTGA. V was shortened by 6 bases and J by 4 bases, with 11 bases between the two germline ends.

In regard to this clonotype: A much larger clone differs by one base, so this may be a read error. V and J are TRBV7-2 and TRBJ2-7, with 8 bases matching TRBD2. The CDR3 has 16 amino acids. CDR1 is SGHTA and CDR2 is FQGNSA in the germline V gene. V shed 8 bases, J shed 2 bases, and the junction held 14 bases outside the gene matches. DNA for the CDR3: TGTGCCAGCGGCAGCCGGGGGGGAACCCTTCCCTACGAGCAGTACTTC. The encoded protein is CASGSRGGTLPYEQYF.

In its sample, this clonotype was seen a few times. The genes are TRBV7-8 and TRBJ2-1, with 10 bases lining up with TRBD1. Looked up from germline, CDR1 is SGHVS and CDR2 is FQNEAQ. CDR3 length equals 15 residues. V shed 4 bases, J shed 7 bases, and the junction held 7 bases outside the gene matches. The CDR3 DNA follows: TGTGCCAGCAGCTCCGACAGGGGGCATGGGAATGAGCAGTTCTTC. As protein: CASSSDRGHGNEQFF.

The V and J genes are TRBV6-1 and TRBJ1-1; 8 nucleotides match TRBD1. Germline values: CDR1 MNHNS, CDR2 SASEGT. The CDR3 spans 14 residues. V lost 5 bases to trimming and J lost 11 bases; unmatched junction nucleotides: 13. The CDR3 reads CASSRTGQVHNAFF. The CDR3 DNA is TGTGCCAGCAGTCGGACAGGGCAGGTCCACAACGCTTTCTTT.

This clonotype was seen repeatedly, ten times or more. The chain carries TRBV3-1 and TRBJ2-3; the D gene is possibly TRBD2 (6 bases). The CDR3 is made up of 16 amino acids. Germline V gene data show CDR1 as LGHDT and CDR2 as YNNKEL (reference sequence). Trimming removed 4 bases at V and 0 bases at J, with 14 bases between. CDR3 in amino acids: CASSPTRDSSTDTQYF. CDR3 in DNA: TGTGCCAGCAGCCCAACAAGGGACTCCAGCACAGATACGCAGTATTTT.

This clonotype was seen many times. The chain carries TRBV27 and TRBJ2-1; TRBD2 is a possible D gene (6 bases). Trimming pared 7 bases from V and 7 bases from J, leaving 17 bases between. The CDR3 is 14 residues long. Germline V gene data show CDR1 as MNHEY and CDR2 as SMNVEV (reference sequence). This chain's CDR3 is CASKERDWDNEQFF. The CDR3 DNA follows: TGTGCCAGCAAAGAAAGGGACTGGGATAATGAGCAGTTCTTC.

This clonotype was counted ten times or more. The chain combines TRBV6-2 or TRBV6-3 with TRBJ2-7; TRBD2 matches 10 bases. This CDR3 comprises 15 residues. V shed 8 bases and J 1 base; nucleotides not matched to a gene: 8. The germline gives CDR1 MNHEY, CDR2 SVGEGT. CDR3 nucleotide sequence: TGTGCCAGCCTCGCCCCTAGCGGGAGATCCTACGAGCAGTACTTC. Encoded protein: CASLAPSGRSYEQYF.